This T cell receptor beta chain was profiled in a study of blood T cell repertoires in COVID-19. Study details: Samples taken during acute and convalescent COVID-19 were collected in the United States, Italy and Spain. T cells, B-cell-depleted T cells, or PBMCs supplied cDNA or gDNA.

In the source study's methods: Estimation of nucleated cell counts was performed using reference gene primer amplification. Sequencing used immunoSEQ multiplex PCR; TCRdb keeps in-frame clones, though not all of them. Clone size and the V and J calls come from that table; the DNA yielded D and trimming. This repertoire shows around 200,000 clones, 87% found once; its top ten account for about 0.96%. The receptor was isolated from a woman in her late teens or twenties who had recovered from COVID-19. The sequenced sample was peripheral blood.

The chain's CDR3 is CASSLGTANGYTF. The CDR3 coding sequence is TGCGCCAGCAGCTTGGGGACAGCAAATGGCTACACCTTC. This rearrangement joins TRBV5-1 to TRBJ1-2; perhaps TRBD1 as D (6 bases). The ends were cut back, 0 bases at V and 6 bases at J, with 9 bases in the middle. From germline, CDR1 is SGHRS and CDR2 YFSETQ. CDR3 length: 13 residues.